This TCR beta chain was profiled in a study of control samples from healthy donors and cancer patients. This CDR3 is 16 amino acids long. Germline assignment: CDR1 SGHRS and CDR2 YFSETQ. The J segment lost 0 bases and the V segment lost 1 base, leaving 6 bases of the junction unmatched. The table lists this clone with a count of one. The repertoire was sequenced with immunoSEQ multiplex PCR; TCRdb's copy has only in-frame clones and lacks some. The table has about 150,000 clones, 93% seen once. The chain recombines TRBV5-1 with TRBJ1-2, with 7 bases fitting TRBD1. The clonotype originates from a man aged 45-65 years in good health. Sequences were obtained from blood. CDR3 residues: CASSLLGQKTNYGYTF. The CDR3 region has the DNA TGCGCCAGCAGCTTGTTGGGACAGAAGACTAACTATGGCTACACCTTC.